This paragraph reports one TCR beta chain. The antigen remains unidentified. TRB cDNA was prepared as libraries by UMI-labeled 5' RACE. For each CDR3 protein, TCRdb gives one entry from its re-call of the 5' RACE reads, without DNA. The listing contains some 130,000 distinct CDR3 sequences. The data were obtained in a study of CXCR3-negative and CXCR3-positive naive CD8 T cells. Overall study results and limits: Much lower diversity was found in memory CD8+ cells, while both naive subsets had comparably high diversity. CXCR3-positive naive cells had more hydrophobic TRB CDR3s than CXCR3-negative naive cells. For naive cells, CXCR3-negative and CXCR3-positive subsets had similar TRBV-TRBJ usage; for memory cells, usage differed.

Per germline, CDR1 SGHTA and CDR2 FQGNSA. CDR3 length: 16 amino acids. The sorting of each CD8+ T cell subset was done in triplicate, at roughly 300,000 cells each. Among CD8+ T cells, naive ones were CD45RO-CCR7+CD27+CD95-. This chain links TRBV7-2 with TRBJ1-1; TCRdb outputs TRBD1, but without DNA this stays unchecked. The TCR was taken from a human donor in good health. Some clones in this sample may be carry-over from other donors' samples. Sequenced sample: naive CXCR3+ CD8+ T cells from blood. Indicated subset: CD45RO-CCR7+CD27+CD95- naive CD8+ T cells expressing CXCR3 (TNR3+). The CDR3 reads CASSPGGADMNTEAFF.